The source of this TCR beta chain is a study of regulatory dendritic cells for organ transplantation. Overall study: Monocytes received vitamin D3 on days 0 and 4, IL-10 on day 4. Study results and caveats: Of resting T cell subsets, memory CD8+ had the most alloreactive clonotypes. Mature dendritic cells appeared to drive more memory CD8+ clonal expansion than regulatory ones. Naive CD4+ and CD8+ repertoires were highly diverse; memory CD8+ was most oligoclonal.

The germline V gene encodes CDR1 MNHEY and CDR2 SMNVEV (reference sequence). J lost 6 bases, V lost 4 bases, and 7 bases had no gene match. This CDR3 has 15 residues. Sorted T cells were CFSE-labeled and cultured four to five days with allogeneic regulatory or mature dendritic cells at 1:10. In this sample, this clone turned up once. Antigen unknown. Sequencing was performed with immunoSEQ multiplex PCR; in TCRdb, only in-frame clones are kept and a portion is missing. The sample shows about 21,000 clones, about 85% of them seen only once. The sample consisted of naive CD4+ T cells from blood cultured with dendritic cells. The sample's subset: CD45RA+ naive T cells. The chain carries TRBV27 and TRBJ2-1; 9 bases are a match to TRBD1. This sequence was found in a human donor in good health. CDR3 in DNA: TGTGCCAGCAGTTGGACGGGGACAGGGTCCAATGAGCAGTTCTTC. Its translation is CASSWTGTGSNEQFF.